This record covers a single TCR beta chain. What it binds is not known. Generated by immunoSEQ multiplex PCR, the TCRdb table keeps only in-frame clones and is missing some. The sample contains roughly 200,000 clones, around 88% of which appear only once. These data originate in a study of T cell responses to AZD1222 COVID-19 vaccine. J lost 7 bases, V lost 0 bases, and 8 bases had no gene match. Germline V gene sequence: CDR1 MGHRA, CDR2 YSYEKL. The CDR3 covers 16 residues. General study results and limits: When two AZD1222 doses had been given, Spike-specific TCR breadth and depth rose.

Source: peripheral blood, taken on day 0 of AZD1222 vaccination. The TCR sequence derives from an adult in good health. The rearrangement links TRBV4-1 to TRBJ2-1, with TRBD2 identical over 8 bases. CDR3 nucleotide sequence: TGCGCCAGCAGCCAAGACCCAGCGGGGGTTAAGAATGAGCAGTTCTTC. Its translation is CASSQDPAGVKNEQFF.